This T cell receptor beta chain appears in the sequencing data of a study of blood T cell repertoires in COVID-19. At the level of the study: Italy, Spain and the United States were the sources of the convalescent and acute COVID-19 samples.

V was pared by 3 bases and J by 1 base, with 7 bases of the junction left unmatched. The CDR3 runs 16 residues. Germline V CDR1 and CDR2: MNHNS, SASEGT. Some clones are missing from TCRdb's copy, which holds only in-frame ones; the method was immunoSEQ multiplex PCR. The profile shows about 220,000 clones, more than 80% of them singletons. This rearrangement joins TRBV6-1 to TRBJ1-2; 8 nucleotides line up with TRBD1. The receptor was derived from a man aged 25 to 40 who had recovered from COVID-19. The sequencing sample was made of peripheral blood. CDR3 sequence: CASSEFIQGGNYGYTF. In DNA form, the CDR3 reads TGTGCCAGCAGTGAGTTCATACAGGGGGGTAACTATGGCTACACCTTC.